This T cell receptor (beta chain) came from a study of OX40 agonist ivuxolimab in advanced cancers. Study results and caveats: Some patients who did not respond also had low normalized T-cell clonal expansion. CD4+ and CD8+ T cells in blood underwent clonal expansion by week 6 at 0.1 to 3.0 mg/kg.

This CDR3 spans 14 amino acids. Germline CDR1 and CDR2: SGHDT and YYEEEE. V dropped 5 bases and J dropped 5; count of bases not matched to a gene: 7. Patients were ruled out by autoimmune disease history or systemic immunosuppression. This clone is a singleton in its sample. What it binds is not known. TCRdb keeps only in-frame clones here, not all; method: immunoSEQ multiplex PCR. This table holds about 86,000 clones, roughly 89% found once. The rearrangement uses TRBV5-6 and TRBJ2-1; TRBD2 agrees at 7 bases. The material was CD4+ or CD8+ T cells sorted from blood, obtained in a trial of the OX40 agonist ivuxolimab. The sequence derives from an adult with an advanced solid tumor such as melanoma, head and neck, liver or kidney cancer. The CDR3 reads CASSPRDYDNEQFF. Here the CDR3 DNA reads TGTGCCAGCAGTCCTCGGGACTACGACAATGAGCAGTTCTTC.